What follows are 5 T cell receptor beta chains derived from one specimen sequenced in a study of PD-1 blockade in classical Hodgkin lymphoma. Sequencing was performed with immunoSEQ multiplex PCR; in TCRdb, only in-frame clones are kept and a portion is missing. Counted here are 11,000 or so clones, about 85% occurring once; the ten biggest clones make up about a third. This sample's time point: cycle 4 day 1 (C4D1), after 6 weeks of nivolumab. Autologous stem cell transplantation was followed by relapse in every patient, and brentuximab vedotin exposure varied. By magnetic negative selection, CD8+ T cells were isolated from the thawed PBMCs. The source material was CD8+ T cells from blood, sampled before the fourth cycle of nivolumab. All receptors derive from a human donor with classical Hodgkin lymphoma. The donor label of this sample is uncertain.

The chain links TRBV29-1 to TRBJ1-1; 7 bases are shared with TRBD1. This CDR3 has 13 amino acids. Germline CDR1 and CDR2: SQVTM and ANQGSEA. V trimming: 5 bases; J trimming: 3 bases; junction bases outside the gene matches: 6. The CDR3 coding sequence is TGCAGCGTTCCGGGGGGACAGTACACTGAAGCTTTCTTT. Translation gives CSVPGGQYTEAFF. Full variable domain (rest looked up from reference TRBV29-1 and TRBJ1-1): SAVISQKPSRDICQRGTSLTIQCQVDSQVTMMFWYRQQPGQSLTLIATANQGSEATYESGFVIDKFPISRPNLTFSTLTVSNMSPEDSSIYLCSVPGGQYTEAFFGQGTRLTVV.

The rearrangement joins TRBV27 to TRBJ2-1; D possibly corresponds to TRBD2 (7 bases). V lost 3 bases and J lost 9, with 21 bases in between. The CDR3 is 16 residues long. Per germline, CDR1 MNHEY and CDR2 SMNVEV (reference sequence). The DNA for the CDR3 is TGTGCCAGCAGTTTGACTGGGAGAGGGGGGAGGGGTGAGCAGTTCTTC. Translated, it gives CASSLTGRGGRGEQFF.

J is TRBJ2-2 and V is TRBV7-9; D is undetermined. Trimming took 2 bases from V and 10 from J, leaving 8 bases between them. CDR1 and CDR2 (germline): SEHNR, FQNEAQ (reference sequence). The length of the CDR3 is 12 residues. CDR3 amino acids: CASSLLGEELFF. The DNA of the CDR3 is TGTGCCAGCAGCTTACTGGGCGAGGAGCTGTTTTTT.

The CDR3 is CASSVYGGDYEQYF. In DNA, the CDR3 is TGTGCCAGCAGCGTATACGGGGGGGACTACGAGCAGTACTTC. This rearrangement joins TRBV9 to TRBJ2-7; 8 bases are a match to TRBD2. The ends lost 1 base at V and 3 bases at J; junction bases unmatched: 3. CDR3 length equals 14 residues. Germline loops: CDR1 SGDLS, CDR2 YYNGEE.

This chain links TRBV13 with TRBJ2-1; 8 positions agree with TRBD2. After removal of 3 bases from V and 4 bases from J, the junction contained 5 bases not matched to a gene. Germline V gives CDR1 PRHDT, CDR2 FYEKMQ (reference sequence). CDR3 length: 15 amino acids. The CDR3 sequence: CASSFVGRGYNEQFF. CDR3 in DNA: TGTGCCAGCAGCTTTGTCGGGAGGGGGTACAATGAGCAGTTCTTC.